Listed here are 14 T cell receptor beta chains from one sample, sequenced in a study of cytomegalovirus exposure and HLA in healthy donors. Primers included in the PCR were 60 Vbeta and 13 Jbeta primers. The data were produced by immunoSEQ multiplex PCR, yet TCRdb's version contains in-frame clones alone and is incomplete. The repertoire includes about 67,000 clones, around 91% of them detected once, and roughly an eighth sits in the top ten. The specimen was PBMCs. These receptors were collected from a woman between 25 and 40 years old in good health and CMV-seropositive.

This sequence joins TRBV5-6 and TRBJ2-1, with TRBD2 matching 9 bases. The junction had 3 bases not matched to a gene; V was cut back by 1 base and J by 10 bases. Germline CDR1 and CDR2: SGHDT and YYEEEE. The CDR3 has 13 residues. CDR3 DNA sequence: TGTGCCAGCAGCTTGTTCGCGGGAGGGGAGCAGTTCTTC. It encodes CASSLFAGGEQFF.

The chain uses TRBV28 and TRBJ2-7; D unclear. The CDR3 is made up of 12 amino acids. CDR1 and CDR2 (germline): MDHEN, SYDVKM. Trimming cost V 7 bases and J 5 bases, with 12 bases left between them. The CDR3 bases are TGTGCCAGCAAGTTCTTAGCCCACGAGCAGTACTTC. It codes for CASKFLAHEQYF.

The chain joins TRBV5-1 to TRBJ2-1; 12 nucleotides match TRBD2. The ends lost 4 bases at V and 6 bases at J; junction bases unmatched: 8. Germline CDR1 reads SGHRS; CDR2 reads YFSETQ. CDR3 size: 16 residues. CDR3 DNA: TGCGCCAGCAGCCCGTCACTAGCGGGAGGACCCAATGAGCAGTTCTTC. Protein product: CASSPSLAGGPNEQFF. The entire variable domain, with the rest obtained from reference TRBV5-1 and TRBJ2-1, is as follows: KAGVTQTPRYLIKTRGQQVTLSCSPISGHRSVSWYQQTPGQGLQFLFEYFSETQRNKGNFPGRFSGRQFSNSRSEMNVSTLELGDSALYLCASSPSLAGGPNEQFFGPGTRLTVL.

The rearrangement uses TRBV7-9 and TRBJ2-5; tentatively, D is TRBD2 (5 bases). This CDR3 has 17 residues. Germline CDR1 and CDR2: SEHNR and FQNEAQ (reference sequence). V was trimmed by 5 bases and J by 4 bases, leaving 23 bases between them. In DNA form, the CDR3 reads TGTGCCAGCAGCAATTCCCCCCATGGGCCCGGAGGAGAGACCCAGTACTTC. It encodes CASSNSPHGPGGETQYF.

V and J are TRBV6-5 and TRBJ2-7; the match to TRBD2 covers 13 bases. V trimming: 6 bases; J trimming: 7 bases; junction bases outside the gene matches: 6. CDR1 is MNHEY, CDR2 SVGAGI, per germline. This CDR3 is 14 amino acids long. The CDR3 nucleotides read TGTGCCAGCAGACTGGGACTAGCGGGGCTTGAGCAGTACTTC. Its translation: CASRLGLAGLEQYF.

V usage is TRBV19 and J usage is TRBJ2-5; 12 nucleotides align to TRBD2. From germline, CDR1 is LNHDA and CDR2 SQIVND (reference sequence). CDR3 length: 16 residues. V shed 3 bases and J 5 bases; nucleotides not matched to a gene: 7. The CDR3: CASSIGLAGGRETQYF. The DNA for the CDR3 is TGTGCCAGTAGTATCGGTCTAGCGGGAGGGCGGGAGACCCAGTACTTC.

This chain links TRBV7-6 with TRBJ2-1, with 9 bases aligning to TRBD1. The J segment lost 8 bases and the V segment lost 4 bases, leaving 12 bases of the junction unmatched. The V gene's germline CDR1 is SGHVS and CDR2 FNYEAQ. The CDR3 totals 16 residues. CDR3 nucleotide sequence: TGTGCCAGCAGCTCCGAGATGGGACAGGGTTTCGATGAGCAGTTCTTC. Translated: CASSSEMGQGFDEQFF.

This chain uses TRBV6-1 with TRBJ2-2; tentative D call: TRBD1 (5 bases). The V gene's germline CDR1 is MNHNS and CDR2 SASEGT. The germline V and J ends were trimmed by 6 bases and 1 base, with 6 bases remaining between them. This CDR3 has 13 amino acids. The DNA of the CDR3 is TGTGCCAGCAGCCAGGGGAACACCGGGGAGCTGTTTTTT. The encoded protein is CASSQGNTGELFF.

The chain combines TRBV9 with TRBJ1-5; D is unresolved. V was shortened by 0 bases and J by 5 bases, with 6 bases between the two germline ends. The CDR3 length is 13 residues. The V gene's germline CDR1 is SGDLS and CDR2 YYNGEE. CDR3 protein: CASSVDLDQPQHF. The CDR3 DNA sequence: TGTGCCAGCAGCGTAGATCTAGATCAGCCCCAGCATTTT.

This clone has only a few counts. This chain joins TRBV4-1 and TRBJ2-7, with 10 nucleotides matching TRBD2. V shed 4 bases, J shed 3 bases, and the junction held 6 bases outside the gene matches. The length of the CDR3 is 15 residues. Germline lookup yields CDR1 MGHRA and CDR2 YSYEKL. CDR3 sequence reads: CASSPQLAGLYEQYF. The CDR3 coding sequence is TGCGCCAGCAGCCCTCAACTAGCGGGACTCTACGAGCAGTACTTC.

The chain links TRBV5-4 to TRBJ2-5; possibly TRBD2 for D (5 bases). Trimming stripped 2 bases from V and 5 bases from J, with 16 bases between. The CDR3 has 15 amino acids. Germline CDR1 reads SGHNT; CDR2 reads YYREEE (reference sequence). In DNA, the CDR3 is TGTGCCAGCAGCTTCGGCGGGCAGATAGGTGAGACCCAGTACTTC. This sequence encodes CASSFGGQIGETQYF.

This chain connects TRBV7-6 to TRBJ1-2; the match to TRBD1 covers 7 bases. The trim removed 3 bases at V and 8 bases at J, leaving 3 bases unmatched. CDR3 size: 12 residues. The germline CDR1 and CDR2 sequences are SGHVS and FNYEAQ. The CDR3 DNA follows: TGTGCCAGCAGCTTGAGGGGGCTCGGCTACACCTTC. Its translation: CASSLRGLGYTF.

The chain carries TRBV11-2 and TRBJ2-5, with D possibly TRBD1 on 6 matching bases. Germline assignment: CDR1 SGHAT and CDR2 FQNNGV. The V end lost 1 base, the J end lost 1 base, and 13 bases lay between the germline ends. CDR3 length: 16 residues. CDR3: CASSLGPGQPQETQYF. DNA for the CDR3: TGTGCCAGCAGCTTAGGTCCTGGACAGCCCCAAGAGACCCAGTACTTC.

This chain uses TRBV5-8 with TRBJ2-3; 14 nucleotides agree with TRBD2. This CDR3 is 15 amino acids long. The germline V gene has CDR1 SGHTS and CDR2 YDEGEE. The V and J ends lost 4 bases and 6 bases, in that order; junction bases with no gene match: 4. Written as DNA, the CDR3 is TGTGCCAGCAGCCCGGGGACTAGCGGGAGTGATACGCAGTATTTT. It yields the protein CASSPGTSGSDTQYF.